This T cell receptor beta chain came from a study of shared clonotypes between healthy human individuals. CDR3 length equals 14 residues. In germline, CDR1 is KGHSH, CDR2 LQKENI. V shed 3 bases and J shed 2 bases, with 10 bases lying between them. With ten immunoSEQ deep assay plates, unsorted PBMC DNA underwent sequencing. Measured with immunoSEQ multiplex PCR; TCRdb has only the in-frame clones, and not every one. The sample consists of around 500,000 clones, around 80% of them appearing once. About this clone itself: Other DNA sequences in the sample encode the same CDR3.

Source material: PBMCs. V gene TRBV18 combines with J gene TRBJ1-1; perhaps TRBD1 as D (5 bases). This sequence originates from a woman aged 40 to 50 in good health. Some clones in this sample may be carry-over from other donors' samples. In DNA, the CDR3 is TGTGCCAGCTCACCGAATGGGGGTAACACTGAAGCTTTCTTT. This encodes CASSPNGGNTEAFF.